This TCR beta chain was found in a study of blood T cell repertoires in COVID-19 (dated by TCRdb to about 2020). Regarding the study in general: The collaborator samples originated in the United States, Italy and Spain and spanned the acute and convalescent phases of COVID-19. The prospective study material was composed of cDNA or gDNA derived from T cells, B-cell-depleted T cells, or PBMCs. HLA class I and class II types, where available, came from metadata supplied by the sample provider rather than from assay-based typing. Nearly every sample came with metadata listing a de-identified subject ID, COVID-19 status, age in years and sex. Deeply sampled blood TCRbeta repertoires from subjects exposed to, actively infected with, or recovered from COVID-19 were included in the dataset. The repertoires were made available in a free public database intended to serve as a resource for research on the immune response to SARS-CoV-2. Samples came from the ongoing ImmuneRACE study (first 160 participants) plus 1,254 subjects from 6 global collaborators.

Sequences LNHDA (CDR1) and SQIVND (CDR2) are obtained from the germline V gene (reference sequence). The V and J ends are trimmed by 6 bases and 4 bases, leaving 19 bases between them. The CDR3 has 15 amino acids, counting the end cysteine and phenylalanine. The CDR3 DNA has 45 bases and is translated from base 1. Another Seattle source contributed samples from volunteer blood donors who had recovered from COVID-19. Collaborating institutions collected whole blood in K2EDTA tubes following their own protocols. For TCRbeta analysis, collaborators shipped samples as frozen whole blood, isolated PBMCs, or DNA extracted from either of those sample types. TCRbeta CDR3 regions were amplified from genomic DNA using the immunoSEQ Assay, a bias-controlled multiplex PCR. Processing in the source paper ran as follows. Nucleated cell counts per sample were estimated from amplification of reference gene primers within the assay. To quantify the absolute abundance of each unique TCRbeta CDR3 rearrangement, sequence reads were collapsed and filtered. For each sample, productive Simpson clonality was calculated as the square root of Simpson's diversity index over productive rearrangements. Held by TCRdb, this immuneACCESS table contains in-frame sequences only and omits some clones. Under half of the omission traces to an unresolved V gene where checked; the cause of the rest is unknown. Clone size and the V and J calls come from that table; the DNA yielded D and trimming. Recorded for this sample are about 200,000 clones; over 75% of them occurred a single time. The ten biggest clones cover roughly 13% of the sample.

What the work shows at the level of the full study, not this receptor alone: How much clinical and demographic metadata was included differed by source and by participant, and the metadata was provided uncurated.

With respect to this clone: Which antigen it targets is not known. No base qualities exist here, and no much larger clone lies one base off it.

The chain is assembled from TRBV19 and TRBJ2-7; the D gene is perhaps TRBD1, from 6 matching bases. Specimen: peripheral blood. The TCR sequence derives from a man between 45 and 60 years old who had recovered from COVID-19. The CDR3 reads CASSVLGTSNYEQYF. DNA sequence: TGTGCCAGTAGCGTTCTCGGGACAAGCAATTACGAGCAGTACTTC.